The 14 T cell receptor beta chains given below trace back to one sample, sequenced in a study of cytomegalovirus exposure and HLA in healthy donors. Profiled with immunoSEQ multiplex PCR; TCRdb holds only in-frame clones, not every one. The sample carries about 360,000 clones, 70% to 90% recorded once. Sequenced sample: PBMCs. The receptors were gathered from a woman aged 18 to 35 in good health and CMV-seronegative.

The rearrangement joins TRBV5-1 to TRBJ2-3, with 8 bases lining up with TRBD1. This CDR3 has 15 residues. V gave up 4 bases and J gave up 2 bases; unmatched junction bases: 6. Germline values: CDR1 SGHRS, CDR2 YFSETQ. The DNA for the CDR3 is TGCGCCAGCAGCCCTAGGACAGGGTCCACAGATACGCAGTATTTT. It is translated as CASSPRTGSTDTQYF.

The V and J genes are TRBV7-9 and TRBJ2-3; D perhaps matches TRBD2 (5 bases). Trimming took 5 bases from V and 1 from J, leaving 10 bases between them. This CDR3 has 14 amino acids. Per germline, CDR1 SEHNR and CDR2 FQNEAQ (reference sequence). CDR3 sequence: CASSNDYRTDTQYF. The CDR3 DNA reads TGTGCCAGCAGCAACGACTACCGCACAGATACGCAGTATTTT.

This chain connects TRBV5-1 to TRBJ1-1; 8 bases map to TRBD1. CDR3 length: 17 amino acids. Germline V gives CDR1 SGHRS, CDR2 YFSETQ. The J segment lost 0 bases and the V segment lost 0 bases, leaving 7 bases of the junction unmatched. CDR3 in amino acids: CASSLGGTGRMNTEAFF. The CDR3, as DNA: TGCGCCAGCAGCTTGGGGGGGACAGGCCGGATGAACACTGAAGCTTTCTTT.

The rearrangement links TRBV2 to TRBJ2-4; 8 bases are a match to TRBD1. Germline CDR1 SNHLY, CDR2 FYNNEI. The CDR3 is 13 residues long. Germline trimming cut 5 bases from V and 8 bases from J; bases unmatched to any gene: 5. This chain's CDR3 is CASSRQGWDIQYF. CDR3 sequence (DNA): TGTGCCAGCAGTAGACAGGGGTGGGACATTCAGTACTTC.

The J gene is TRBJ2-1, the V gene TRBV19; D is perhaps TRBD1 (5 bases). CDR1 LNHDA and CDR2 SQIVND come from the germline V gene (reference sequence). Trimming stripped 1 base from V and 4 bases from J, with 11 bases between. The CDR3 is 15 amino acids. CDR3 nucleotides: TGTGCCAGTAGTATAGGGCAGGGTTGGTACAATGAGCAGTTCTTC. It is translated as CASSIGQGWYNEQFF.

This clone was picked up one time. This sequence joins TRBV11-3 and TRBJ2-1; 10 nucleotides match TRBD2. With V trimmed by 0 bases and J by 5 bases, 1 base remained unmatched. The CDR3 runs to 15 residues. CDR1 is SGHNT, CDR2 YENEEA, per germline. CDR3 sequence (DNA): TGTGCCAGCAGCTTAGAAGCGGGGGGGAACAATGAGCAGTTCTTC. It yields the protein CASSLEAGGNNEQFF.

CDR3 sequence: CASSLAPGSEAFF. Here the CDR3 DNA reads TGCGCCAGCAGCTTGGCCCCAGGGTCTGAAGCTTTCTTT. The rearrangement uses TRBV5-1 and TRBJ1-1; a possible D gene is TRBD1 (5 bases). Per the germline V gene, CDR1 is SGHRS and CDR2 is YFSETQ. Between the trimmed V and J ends, which lost 0 bases and 6 bases, there was a span of 9 bases. The CDR3 extends over 13 amino acids.

The chain employs TRBV5-1 and TRBJ2-1; TRBD2 matches 10 bases. V lost 4 bases to trimming and J lost 3 bases; unmatched junction nucleotides: 13. The CDR3 totals 18 residues. Looked up from germline, CDR1 is SGHRS and CDR2 is YFSETQ. The CDR3: CASSRGAGGPRDYNEQFF. The CDR3 DNA is TGCGCCAGCAGCAGGGGAGCGGGGGGGCCCCGGGACTACAATGAGCAGTTCTTC.

The genes are TRBV6-6 and TRBJ2-1; 7 bases fit TRBD1. Germline V lookup: CDR1 MNHNY, CDR2 SVGAGI (reference sequence). The trim removed 6 bases at V and 4 bases at J, leaving 9 bases unmatched. The length of the CDR3 is 15 residues. The CDR3 loop is CASSTAGTAYNEQFF. In nucleotides, the CDR3 is TGTGCCAGCAGCACCGCCGGGACAGCTTACAATGAGCAGTTCTTC.

This chain joins TRBV9 and TRBJ2-3, with 9 bases identical to TRBD1. The germline V gene has CDR1 SGDLS and CDR2 YYNGEE. This CDR3 has 15 residues. Trimming cost V 1 base and J 3 bases; bases outside gene matches: 3. The CDR3 here is CASSVMDRGTDTQYF. The DNA for the CDR3 is TGTGCCAGCAGCGTAATGGACAGGGGAACAGATACGCAGTATTTT.

In this sample, this clone turned up a few times. The chain joins TRBV4-2 to TRBJ1-6, with D possibly TRBD1 on 6 matching bases. The length of the CDR3 is 16 residues. The V gene lost 0 bases and the J gene lost 13 bases, with 19 bases spanning the gap. Per germline, CDR1 LGHNA and CDR2 YNFKEQ. The CDR3 region has the DNA TGTGCCAGCAGCCAAGATGATGGGGACACCCCCAATCCCCTCCACTTT. As protein: CASSQDDGDTPNPLHF.

This clone has a single count. This chain links TRBV30 with TRBJ2-7, with TRBD1 as a possible D gene (6 bases). CDR1 GTSNPN and CDR2 SVGIG come from the germline V gene (reference sequence). Deletions cut 4 bases from V and 2 bases from J, with 15 bases between. The CDR3 totals 14 residues. The CDR3 DNA sequence: TGTGCCTGGACCGATCCGGGACACACCTACGAGCAGTACTTC. It specifies CAWTDPGHTYEQYF. The full variable domain, rest sourced from reference TRBV30 and TRBJ2-7, is SQTIHQWPATLVQPVGSPLSLECTVEGTSNPNLYWYRQAAGRGLQLLFYSVGIGQISSEVPQNLSASRPQDRQFILSSKKLLLSDSGFYLCAWTDPGHTYEQYFGPGTRLTVT.

The table lists this clone with a count of one. The chain employs TRBV9 and TRBJ2-1, with TRBD2 matching over 10 bases. This CDR3 spans 14 amino acids. J gave up 12 bases and V 2 bases, and 8 bases lay outside the gene matches. Germline CDR1 and CDR2: SGDLS and YYNGEE. The CDR3 region has the DNA TGTGCCAGCAGCGTGGACGGACTAGCGGTGGGGCAGTTCTTC. As protein: CASSVDGLAVGQFF.

The J gene is TRBJ2-1, the V gene TRBV19; 13 positions match TRBD2. Losses at the gene ends were 8 bases for V and 4 bases for J; bases not matched to a gene: 5. This CDR3 spans 15 amino acids. Germline-derived CDR1 and CDR2 are LNHDA and SQIVND (reference sequence). CDR3 DNA sequence: TGTGCCAGTCAACTAGCGGGAGGGTCTTACAATGAGCAGTTCTTC. Its protein product is CASQLAGGSYNEQFF.